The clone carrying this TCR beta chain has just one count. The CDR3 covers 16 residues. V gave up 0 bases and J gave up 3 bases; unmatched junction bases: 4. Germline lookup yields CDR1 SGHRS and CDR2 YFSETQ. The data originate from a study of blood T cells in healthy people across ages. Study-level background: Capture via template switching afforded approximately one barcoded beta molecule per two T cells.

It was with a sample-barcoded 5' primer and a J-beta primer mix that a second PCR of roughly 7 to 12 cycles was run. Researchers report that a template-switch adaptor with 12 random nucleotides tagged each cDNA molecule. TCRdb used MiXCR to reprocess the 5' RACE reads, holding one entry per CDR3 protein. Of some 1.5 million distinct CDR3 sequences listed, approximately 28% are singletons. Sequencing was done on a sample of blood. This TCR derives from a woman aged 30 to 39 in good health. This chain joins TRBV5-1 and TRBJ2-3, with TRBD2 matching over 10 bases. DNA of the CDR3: TGCGCCAGCAGCTTGGAACCTAGCGGGGGTACAGATACGCAGTATTTT. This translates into CASSLEPSGGTDTQYF. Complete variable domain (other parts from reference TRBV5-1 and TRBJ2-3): KAGVTQTPRYLIKTRGQQVTLSCSPISGHRSVSWYQQTPGQGLQFLFEYFSETQRNKGNFPGRFSGRQFSNSRSEMNVSTLELGDSALYLCASSLEPSGGTDTQYFGPGTRLTVL.